The next 32 T cell receptor beta chains were all read from a single sample in a study of cytomegalovirus exposure and HLA in healthy donors. The study ran its PCR with 60 Vbeta and 13 Jbeta primers. Produced via immunoSEQ multiplex PCR; TCRdb's table is partial and in-frame only. This sample carries around 130,000 clones, approximately 84% of them seen once, and the ten largest clones take approximately 2.6%. Sequencing was performed on PBMCs. These receptors were taken from a boy younger than 10 in good health and CMV-seronegative.

The rearrangement links TRBV6-7 to TRBJ2-2; D is ambiguous. TRBV6-7 is filed as an ORF, its function uncertain. This CDR3 has 16 residues. V lost 0 bases and J 0 bases, leaving 8 bases between the germline ends. The CDR3 sequence: CASSYSAVPNTGELFF. The CDR3 region has the DNA TGTGCCAGCAGTTACTCGGCAGTACCGAACACCGGGGAGCTGTTTTTT.

This clone was seen a handful of times. The chain is built from TRBV19 and TRBJ1-2; weak D call: TRBD1 (6 bases). The CDR3 has 17 amino acids. Germline V gene lookup returns CDR1 LNHDA and CDR2 SQIVND (reference sequence). Trimming cost V 5 bases and J 2 bases, with 21 bases left between them. CDR3 region: CASSLWDTQGPNYGYTF. The DNA of the CDR3 is TGTGCCAGTAGTCTTTGGGACACCCAAGGGCCAAACTATGGCTACACCTTC.

The chain has TRBV19 and TRBJ1-1, with D possibly TRBD1 on 5 matching bases. Germline values: CDR1 LNHDA, CDR2 SQIVND (reference sequence). Trimming shortened V by 7 bases and J by 0 bases, and 18 bases separated the two germline ends. The CDR3 runs 16 residues. The CDR3 here is CASMKRGIGVNTEAFF. CDR3 nucleotide sequence: TGTGCCAGTATGAAGCGGGGGATAGGGGTGAACACTGAAGCTTTCTTT.

The chain links TRBV10-3 to TRBJ1-1; D is possibly TRBD1 (6 bases). The length of the CDR3 is 17 residues. The V end lost 0 bases, the J end lost 3 bases, and 17 bases lay between the germline ends. Germline V gene lookup returns CDR1 ENHRY and CDR2 SYGVKD. CDR3 nucleotide sequence: TGTGCCATCAGTGAGTCGACTCCCGGGGAGGGGGACACTGAAGCTTTCTTT. It translates to CAISESTPGEGDTEAFF.

The chain employs TRBV30 and TRBJ1-5; D unclear. Per germline, CDR1 GTSNPN and CDR2 SVGIG (reference sequence). The CDR3 has 11 amino acids. CDR3 residues: CASGSNQPQHF. The CDR3 nucleotides read TGTGCTTCGGGTTCCAATCAGCCCCAGCATTTT.

This clone showed up just once. V is TRBV13 and J is TRBJ2-1, with TRBD2 as a possible D gene (6 bases). The V gene lost 2 bases and the J gene lost 9 bases, with 14 bases spanning the gap. Germline CDR1 PRHDT, CDR2 FYEKMQ (reference sequence). This CDR3 spans 14 amino acids. The CDR3 protein is CASSLRTTRGEQFF. Written as DNA, the CDR3 is TGTGCCAGCAGCTTACGGACAACGCGGGGTGAGCAGTTCTTC.

The chain has TRBV7-2 and TRBJ1-5; D perhaps matches TRBD1 (6 bases). Germline V lookup: CDR1 SGHTA, CDR2 FQGNSA. Trimming removed 4 bases at V and 6 bases at J, with 13 bases between. CDR3 length equals 14 residues. The CDR3 here is CASSSPDRRQPQHF. The CDR3 region has the DNA TGTGCCAGCAGCTCCCCCGACAGGCGTCAGCCCCAGCATTTT.

This chain connects TRBV5-1 to TRBJ2-7; D might be TRBD1 (6 bases). CDR1 and CDR2 from the germline V gene are SGHRS and YFSETQ. CDR3 size: 14 residues. V gave up 0 bases and J gave up 2 bases, with 9 bases separating them. The CDR3 is CASSLDRETYEQYF. The CDR3 DNA is TGCGCCAGCAGCTTGGACAGGGAGACCTACGAGCAGTACTTC.

The chain links TRBV5-1 to TRBJ2-1, with a possible D match to TRBD1 (5 bases). This CDR3 region has 14 residues. Germline-derived CDR1 and CDR2 are SGHRS and YFSETQ. With 4 bases removed from V and 8 bases from J, the gap between germline ends came to 16 bases. CDR3 sequence: CASSIYTQGDEQFF. For the CDR3, the DNA is TGCGCCAGCAGCATATATACTCAGGGTGATGAGCAGTTCTTC.

J is TRBJ2-4 and V is TRBV5-1, with TRBD1 identical over 9 bases. Germline CDR1 SGHRS, CDR2 YFSETQ. The CDR3 extends over 19 amino acids. The V segment lost 3 bases and the J segment 1 base; nucleotides outside the gene matches: 14. CDR3 nucleotide sequence: TGCGCCAGCAGCTATCCGGGACAGGGCCCGCAGGGGGCCAAAAACATTCAGTACTTC. It encodes CASSYPGQGPQGAKNIQYF.

The chain employs TRBV29-1 and TRBJ2-5, with 9 bases identical to TRBD1. The CDR3 has 13 residues. Germline values: CDR1 SQVTM, CDR2 ANQGSEA. Trimming took 6 bases from V and 5 from J; bases not matched to a gene: 7. CDR3 in amino acids: CSVPGDRAETQYF. In nucleotides, the CDR3 is TGCAGCGTCCCGGGGGACAGGGCGGAGACCCAGTACTTC.

This chain joins TRBV9 and TRBJ1-2; 8 nucleotides match TRBD1. Germline CDR1 reads SGDLS; CDR2 reads YYNGEE. V shed 6 bases and J 6 bases; nucleotides not matched to a gene: 7. This CDR3 has 13 amino acids. The CDR3 protein is CASTKDREDGYTF. In DNA, the CDR3 is TGTGCCAGCACCAAGGACAGGGAAGATGGCTACACCTTC.

The chain couples TRBV7-3 to TRBJ2-5, with D possibly matching TRBD1 (5 bases). Germline values: CDR1 SGHTA, CDR2 FQGTGA. Trimming removed 3 bases from V and 7 bases from J, with 12 bases in between. This CDR3 has 13 residues. The chain's CDR3 is CASSLSSRGTQYF. In nucleotides, the CDR3 is TGTGCCAGCAGCTTGTCTAGTAGGGGGACCCAGTACTTC.

The chain carries TRBV2 and TRBJ2-2, with a tentative D call TRBD1 (6 bases). The CDR3 is 14 residues long. Germline loops: CDR1 SNHLY, CDR2 FYNNEI. The V and J ends lost 7 bases and 4 bases respectively, with 13 bases between them. The CDR3: CASKLGQATGELFF. CDR3 nucleotides: TGTGCCAGCAAATTGGGACAAGCCACCGGGGAGCTGTTTTTT. Combining the CDR3 with reference TRBV2 and TRBJ2-2 gives the whole variable domain EPEVTQTPSHQVTQMGQEVILRCVPISNHLYFYWYRQILGQKVEFLVSFYNNEISEKSEIFDDQFSVERPDGSNFTLKIRSTKLEDSAMYFCASKLGQATGELFFGEGSRLTVL.

This sequence joins TRBV27 and TRBJ1-2; D is perhaps TRBD1 (6 bases). V was clipped by 5 bases and J by 6 bases, with 19 bases between them. CDR3 length: 15 amino acids. Germline assignment: CDR1 MNHEY and CDR2 SMNVEV (reference sequence). CDR3 coding DNA: TGTGCCAGCAGTGCCCTAGGGGGGGGCGCGAATGGCTACACCTTC. Protein product: CASSALGGGANGYTF.

This chain links TRBV5-1 with TRBJ2-3, with 8 bases lining up with TRBD2. The CDR3 runs 15 residues. The junction had 6 bases not matched to a gene; V was cut back by 4 bases and J by 2 bases. Germline V CDR1 and CDR2: SGHRS, YFSETQ. The CDR3 sequence is CASSPAGAPTDTQYF. The CDR3 coding sequence is TGCGCCAGCAGCCCAGCGGGGGCGCCCACAGATACGCAGTATTTT.

The chain combines TRBV30 with TRBJ1-5, with D hard to call. Trimming pared 4 bases from V and 4 bases from J, leaving 11 bases between. Germline V lookup: CDR1 GTSNPN, CDR2 SVGIG (reference sequence). The CDR3 is 13 residues long. CDR3 in amino acids: CAWTPGGNQPQHF. CDR3 bases: TGTGCCTGGACCCCCGGCGGGAATCAGCCCCAGCATTTT. The whole variable domain, filled in from reference TRBV30 and TRBJ1-5, reads SQTIHQWPATLVQPVGSPLSLECTVEGTSNPNLYWYRQAAGRGLQLLFYSVGIGQISSEVPQNLSASRPQDRQFILSSKKLLLSDSGFYLCAWTPGGNQPQHFGDGTRLSIL.

V and J are TRBV30 and TRBJ2-1; possibly TRBD2 for D (6 bases). Germline CDR1 and CDR2: GTSNPN and SVGIG (reference sequence). The length of the CDR3 is 14 residues. V lost 5 bases and J 5 bases, leaving 16 bases between the germline ends. This CDR3 is CAWDDHGLHNEQFF. In DNA form, the CDR3 reads TGTGCCTGGGACGATCACGGACTACACAATGAGCAGTTCTTC.

This clone was picked up one time. The chain couples TRBV27 to TRBJ1-2; D is perhaps TRBD1 (6 bases). V dropped 5 bases and J dropped 4 bases, with 11 bases sitting between them. Germline values: CDR1 MNHEY, CDR2 SMNVEV (reference sequence). The CDR3 is 13 amino acids. The CDR3 is CASSPGQFYGYTF. The CDR3 DNA follows: TGTGCCAGCAGTCCTGGACAGTTCTATGGCTACACCTTC.

This clone was detected only a few times. The chain links TRBV5-1 to TRBJ2-3; no firm D call. CDR3 length equals 13 residues. Trimming took 4 bases from V and 4 from J, leaving 10 bases between them. CDR1 and CDR2 (germline): SGHRS, YFSETQ. The CDR3 DNA sequence: TGCGCCAGCAGCCCCCCTACAGCAGATACGCAGTATTTT. Protein: CASSPPTADTQYF.

The J gene is TRBJ2-5, the V gene TRBV6-6; no reliable D call. Germline CDR1 is MNHNY and CDR2 is SVGAGI (reference sequence). The V end was cut by 6 bases, the J end by 4 bases, with 15 bases between. The CDR3 consists of 14 residues. CDR3 nucleotide sequence: TGTGCCAGCAGCTGGAGCCGGGTGAGAGAGACCCAGTACTTC. Residues: CASSWSRVRETQYF.

This sequence joins TRBV5-1 and TRBJ1-5, with 10 bases identical to TRBD1. The CDR3 totals 16 residues. Germline lookup yields CDR1 SGHRS and CDR2 YFSETQ. J was trimmed by 3 bases and V by 4 bases; bases with no gene match: 7. CDR3 region: CASSPSGTGDNQPQHF. CDR3 nucleotides: TGCGCCAGCAGCCCGTCCGGGACAGGGGACAATCAGCCCCAGCATTTT.

In this sample, this clone turned up once. V is TRBV19 and J is TRBJ2-7; 12 nucleotides line up with TRBD1. The CDR3 spans 17 residues. Germline assignment: CDR1 LNHDA and CDR2 SQIVND (reference sequence). Unmatched junction bases numbered 13, after V lost 8 bases and J lost 2 bases. CDR3 nucleotides: TGTGCCAGTGGAGGGACAGGGGGCCGCGAGGAAACCTACGAGCAGTACTTC. Translation gives CASGGTGGREETYEQYF.

V is TRBV6-6 and J is TRBJ1-1; the match to TRBD1 covers 9 bases. Germline loops: CDR1 MNHNY, CDR2 SVGAGI (reference sequence). The CDR3 is made up of 14 amino acids. The ends lost 6 bases at V and 4 bases at J; junction bases unmatched: 6. The CDR3 is CASSTGGQGTEAFF. CDR3 DNA: TGTGCCAGCAGCACAGGGGGCCAAGGCACTGAAGCTTTCTTT.

V and J are TRBV4-3 and TRBJ1-1; D is perhaps TRBD1 (6 bases). V lost 0 bases, J lost 3 bases, and 11 bases lay in between. The CDR3 spans 15 residues. Germline CDR1 is LGHNA and CDR2 is YSLEER. CDR3 sequence reads: CASSQDTRGDTEAFF. CDR3 nucleotide sequence: TGCGCCAGCAGCCAAGATACCAGGGGTGACACTGAAGCTTTCTTT.

J is TRBJ1-1 and V is TRBV10-3; D is perhaps TRBD1 (6 bases). CDR3 length: 12 amino acids. CDR1 and CDR2 from the germline V gene are ENHRY and SYGVKD. Deletions cut 8 bases from V and 4 bases from J, with 11 bases between. Here the CDR3 reads CAIGTTVTEAFF. DNA of the CDR3: TGTGCCATCGGGACAACCGTCACTGAAGCTTTCTTT.

The V gene is TRBV18, the J gene TRBJ1-2, with D perhaps matching TRBD1 (6 bases). CDR3 length: 14 amino acids. Germline CDR1 is KGHSH and CDR2 is LQKENI. Trimming stripped 3 bases from V and 8 bases from J, with 16 bases between. The CDR3 reads CASSPLGHAEGYTF. CDR3 in DNA: TGTGCCAGCTCACCGCTGGGACACGCGGAGGGCTACACCTTC.

This chain connects TRBV2 to TRBJ2-3, with D perhaps matching TRBD2 (5 bases). Trimming removed 3 bases from V and 2 bases from J, with 15 bases in between. Germline V gene data show CDR1 as SNHLY and CDR2 as FYNNEI. There are 16 residues in the CDR3. The CDR3 spells CASSDQRRAYTDTQYF. CDR3 nucleotide sequence: TGTGCCAGCAGTGACCAACGGCGGGCGTACACAGATACGCAGTATTTT.

Here the CDR3 reads CASSQEGASGGYWDTGELFF. The CDR3 DNA follows: TGTGCCAGCAGCCAAGAGGGGGCCAGCGGGGGGTACTGGGACACCGGGGAGCTGTTTTTT. The chain links TRBV4-2 to TRBJ2-2, with TRBD2 matching over 9 bases. CDR1 is LGHNA and CDR2 is YNFKEQ in the germline V gene. The CDR3 sequence is 20 residues long. The J segment lost 3 bases and the V segment lost 0 bases, leaving 14 bases of the junction unmatched.

The chain is built from TRBV5-5 and TRBJ1-2; D might be TRBD1 (5 bases). V dropped 2 bases and J dropped 1 base, with 15 bases sitting between them. The CDR3 covers 16 residues. Germline values: CDR1 SGHKS, CDR2 YYEKEE (reference sequence). The CDR3, as DNA: TGTGCCAGCAGCTTATACCGGGGGGGAAATAACTATGGCTACACCTTC. It translates to CASSLYRGGNNYGYTF.

This sequence joins TRBV7-2 and TRBJ2-1; 13 bases agree with TRBD2. The V gene end was trimmed by 5 bases and the J gene end by 9 bases; junction bases not matched to a gene: 4. Germline loops: CDR1 SGHTA, CDR2 FQGNSA. The CDR3 covers 14 residues. CDR3 DNA: TGTGCCAGCAGCACGCGGACTAGCGGGGGTGAGCAGTTCTTC. Translating gives CASSTRTSGGEQFF. Variable domain in full (rest from reference TRBV7-2 and TRBJ2-1): GAGVSQSPSNKVTEKGKDVELRCDPISGHTALYWYRQSLGQGLEFLIYFQGNSAPDKSGLPSDRFSAERTGGSVSTLTIQRTQQEDSAVYLCASSTRTSGGEQFFGPGTRLTVL.

This chain links TRBV9 with TRBJ1-1, with D possibly TRBD1 on 6 matching bases. Germline CDR1 SGDLS, CDR2 YYNGEE. Between the trimmed V and J ends, which lost 2 bases and 8 bases, there was a span of 19 bases. There are 15 residues in the CDR3. CDR3 nucleotides: TGTGCCAGCAGCGTTTCTCTACAGGGAGAATTGGAAGCTTTCTTT. It is translated as CASSVSLQGELEAFF.